Presented here are 28 T cell receptor beta chains from one specimen sequenced in a study of cytomegalovirus exposure and HLA in healthy donors. Use of 60 Vbeta and 13 Jbeta primers characterized the PCR. The table came from immunoSEQ multiplex PCR; TCRdb's copy has only in-frame clones and leaves some out. The data contain roughly 200,000 clones, roughly 78% of them singletons. The sample comprised PBMCs. The source is a woman aged 25-40 years in good health and CMV-seropositive.

The V call is TRBV10-1, the J call TRBJ1-1; D gene uncertain. This CDR3 spans 13 amino acids. Per the germline V gene, CDR1 is WNHNN and CDR2 is SYGVQD (reference sequence). V was cut by 4 bases and J by 5 bases, with 11 bases left in between. The CDR3 is CASSVGRETEAFF. CDR3 sequence (DNA): TGCGCCAGCAGTGTTGGTAGAGAGACTGAAGCTTTCTTT.

The CDR3 DNA reads TGTGCCGCCAGGGGGGCAGGGCGAGGTCAGCCCCAGCATTTT. Its translation is CAARGAGRGQPQHF. V is TRBV19 and J is TRBJ1-5; 7 bases match TRBD1. With V trimmed by 11 bases and J by 6 bases, 13 bases remained unmatched. Germline V gene data show CDR1 as LNHDA and CDR2 as SQIVND (reference sequence). The CDR3 is 14 amino acids.

J is TRBJ1-3 and V is TRBV29-1; perhaps TRBD1 as D (6 bases). Trimming took 6 bases from V and 0 from J, leaving 9 bases between them. Per germline, CDR1 SQVTM and CDR2 ANQGSEA. The CDR3 runs to 13 residues. CDR3 nucleotide sequence: TGCAGCGTGGACAGCGACTCTGGAAACACCATATATTTT. Its translation is CSVDSDSGNTIYF.

V is TRBV27 and J is TRBJ2-7, with 7 bases fitting TRBD1. The germline V gene encodes CDR1 MNHEY and CDR2 SMNVEV (reference sequence). The CDR3 is 16 amino acids. Losses at the gene ends were 4 bases for V and 1 base for J; bases not matched to a gene: 10. The CDR3 bases are TGTGCCAGCAGTTCTGTCCGGGACAGCCCATCCTACGAGCAGTACTTC. Residues: CASSSVRDSPSYEQYF.

This chain joins TRBV28 and TRBJ2-7; D remains unclear. Germline lookup yields CDR1 MDHEN and CDR2 SYDVKM. Trimming took 6 bases from V and 2 from J, leaving 8 bases between them. This CDR3 contains 12 residues. CDR3 region: CASSRGPYEQYF. For the CDR3, the DNA is TGTGCCAGCAGCCGCGGTCCCTACGAGCAGTACTTC.

The gene calls are TRBV6-1 and TRBJ2-7, with 7 bases aligning to TRBD1. The trim removed 4 bases at V and 3 bases at J, leaving 6 bases unmatched. This CDR3 is built from 14 residues. Per germline, CDR1 MNHNS and CDR2 SASEGT. The CDR3 loop is CASSATGQVYEQYF. The CDR3 bases are TGTGCCAGCAGTGCTACCGGACAGGTCTACGAGCAGTACTTC.

This clone came up a few times. The genes are TRBV18 and TRBJ2-7; weak D call: TRBD2 (7 bases). The CDR3 totals 16 residues. The germline gives CDR1 KGHSH, CDR2 LQKENI. Trimming took off 4 bases at V and 5 bases at J, with 21 bases between the two ends. Here the CDR3 reads CASSLLGGQGGNEQYF. The CDR3, as DNA: TGTGCCAGCTCACTCCTCGGGGGGCAGGGAGGAAACGAGCAGTACTTC. The complete variable domain, with remaining parts taken from reference TRBV18 and TRBJ2-7, reads NAGVMQNPRHLVRRRGQEARLRCSPMKGHSHVYWYRQLPEEGLKFMVYLQKENIIDESGMPKERFSAEFPKEGPSILRIQQVVRGDSAAYFCASSLLGGQGGNEQYFGPGTRLTVT.

The J gene is TRBJ2-5, the V gene TRBV30; TRBD2 aligns across 9 bases. The germline CDR1 and CDR2 sequences are GTSNPN and SVGIG (reference sequence). The V gene end was trimmed by 2 bases and the J gene end by 1 base; junction bases not matched to a gene: 2. This CDR3 comprises 14 residues. CDR3 sequence reads: CAWSSSGAQETQYF. In DNA, the CDR3 is TGTGCCTGGAGTTCTAGCGGGGCCCAAGAGACCCAGTACTTC. Based on the CDR3 plus reference TRBV30 and TRBJ2-5, the full variable domain is SQTIHQWPATLVQPVGSPLSLECTVEGTSNPNLYWYRQAAGRGLQLLFYSVGIGQISSEVPQNLSASRPQDRQFILSSKKLLLSDSGFYLCAWSSSGAQETQYFGPGTRLLVL.

The CDR3 region is CASSSHLTGTYGYTF. DNA of the CDR3: TGTGCCAGCAGCAGCCACTTGACAGGGACCTATGGCTACACCTTC. J is TRBJ1-2 and V is TRBV5-5; 7 bases map to TRBD1. With 4 bases clipped from V and 4 bases from J, the junction kept 10 bases outside the gene matches. The CDR3 is made up of 15 amino acids. Germline-derived CDR1 and CDR2 are SGHKS and YYEKEE (reference sequence).

This rearrangement joins TRBV6-5 to TRBJ2-1; D remains unclear. Trimming took off 6 bases at V and 7 bases at J, with 10 bases between the two ends. CDR1 is MNHEY, CDR2 SVGAGI, per germline. This CDR3 region has 12 residues. The CDR3 DNA follows: TGTGCCAGCAGGGGTTTCGGGAATGAGCAGTTCTTC. Translating it yields CASRGFGNEQFF.

The chain has TRBV30 and TRBJ2-1, with D maybe TRBD1 (5 bases). CDR3 length equals 15 residues. V shed 0 bases and J shed 8 bases, with 17 bases lying between them. Germline values: CDR1 GTSNPN, CDR2 SVGIG (reference sequence). CDR3 nucleotides: TGTGCCTGGAGTGTACGGGCAGGGCCCCCCGATGAGCAGTTCTTC. It encodes CAWSVRAGPPDEQFF.

The chain recombines TRBV4-1 with TRBJ2-5; D remains unclear. Between the trimmed V and J ends, which lost 6 bases and 1 base, there was a span of 6 bases. In germline, CDR1 is MGHRA, CDR2 YSYEKL. This CDR3 has 12 amino acids. CDR3: CASSYSQETQYF. Written as DNA, the CDR3 is TGCGCCAGCAGTTACAGCCAAGAGACCCAGTACTTC.

This clone was detected only once. DNA of the CDR3: TGTGCCAGCAGTTTTTTAGGGACTGAGGACTTGAGAGGAGCTTTCTTT. Translating gives CASSFLGTEDLRGAFF. The chain uses TRBV27 and TRBJ1-1; a weak D match, TRBD1 (5 bases). Trimming stripped 3 bases from V and 10 bases from J, with 24 bases between. The germline CDR1 and CDR2 sequences are MNHEY and SMNVEV (reference sequence). The CDR3 has 16 residues.

The V and J genes are TRBV27 and TRBJ2-7, with 7 bases lining up with TRBD2. The germline V gene has CDR1 MNHEY and CDR2 SMNVEV (reference sequence). The CDR3 totals 16 residues. V lost 2 bases and J lost 2; bases outside the gene matches: 9. Written as DNA, the CDR3 is TGTGCCAGCAGTTTAGGGGCGGGGGAGCCTGCCTACGAGCAGTACTTC. It is translated as CASSLGAGEPAYEQYF.

This sequence joins TRBV11-2 and TRBJ1-5; 7 bases align to TRBD1. In germline, CDR1 is SGHAT, CDR2 FQNNGV. This CDR3 comprises 15 residues. The J segment lost 7 bases and the V segment lost 0 bases, leaving 6 bases of the junction unmatched. The CDR3 region is CASSLDLGGRQPQHF. The CDR3 DNA sequence: TGTGCCAGCAGCTTAGATTTAGGGGGCAGGCAGCCCCAGCATTTT.

The chain uses TRBV20-1 and TRBJ2-1; no definite D call. The CDR3 extends over 11 amino acids. CDR1 is DFQATT and CDR2 is SNEGSKA in the germline V gene (reference sequence). V was pared by 4 bases and J by 8 bases, with 9 bases between. The CDR3 spells CSATPDYEQFF. CDR3 coding DNA: TGCAGTGCTACCCCTGACTATGAGCAGTTCTTC.

This sequence joins TRBV27 and TRBJ2-5; 12 nucleotides agree with TRBD1. The CDR3 runs 14 residues. With 8 bases clipped from V and 5 bases from J, the junction kept 6 bases outside the gene matches. The germline V gene has CDR1 MNHEY and CDR2 SMNVEV (reference sequence). Here the CDR3 reads CASGDRGRGETQYF. Here the CDR3 DNA reads TGTGCCAGCGGGGACAGGGGGCGGGGGGAGACCCAGTACTTC.

The gene calls are TRBV4-1 and TRBJ2-7; TRBD2 agrees at 7 bases. V dropped 5 bases and J dropped 3; count of bases not matched to a gene: 4. The germline CDR1 and CDR2 sequences are MGHRA and YSYEKL. The CDR3 runs to 13 residues. CDR3: CASSTSGNYEQYF. In DNA, the CDR3 is TGCGCCAGCAGCACGAGCGGGAACTACGAGCAGTACTTC.

The chain carries TRBV27 and TRBJ2-3; D might be TRBD2 (5 bases). Germline V gene data show CDR1 as MNHEY and CDR2 as SMNVEV (reference sequence). The V end lost 8 bases, the J end lost 4 bases, and 13 bases lay between the germline ends. This CDR3 is built from 13 residues. The CDR3 here is CASGGSSPDTQYF. CDR3 in DNA: TGTGCCAGCGGAGGCTCTAGTCCAGATACGCAGTATTTT.

This clone was found a few times. The chain uses TRBV30 and TRBJ2-2, with D possibly being TRBD2 (6 bases). The CDR3 runs to 15 residues. Germline-derived CDR1 and CDR2 are GTSNPN and SVGIG (reference sequence). The ends were cut back, 1 base at V and 6 bases at J, with 15 bases in the middle. CDR3 sequence (DNA): TGTGCCTGGAGTGCACTGGCGGGAAGGGCCGGGGAGCTGTTTTTT. Translated, it gives CAWSALAGRAGELFF.

Here the CDR3 DNA reads TGTGCCAGCAGCTCAGGGACTAGCGGGGGTTACAATGAGCAGTTCTTC. Its protein is CASSSGTSGGYNEQFF. This chain connects TRBV7-2 to TRBJ2-1; 14 bases agree with TRBD2. The CDR3 has 16 amino acids. V lost 4 bases and J lost 4; bases outside the gene matches: 3. Germline-derived CDR1 and CDR2 are SGHTA and FQGNSA.

V usage is TRBV6-5 and J usage is TRBJ1-5, with 10 nucleotides matching TRBD1. CDR1 and CDR2 (germline): MNHEY, SVGAGI. There are 15 residues in the CDR3. V lost 8 bases, J lost 2 bases, and 6 bases stayed unmatched. The CDR3 bases are TGTGCCAGCGGACTAGGGACAGGGGGCAATCAGCCCCAGCATTTT. Translation: CASGLGTGGNQPQHF.

The chain's CDR3 is CASSQDQAGGSYEQYF. Written as DNA, the CDR3 is TGCGCCAGCAGCCAAGATCAAGCGGGAGGTTCCTACGAGCAGTACTTC. This chain connects TRBV4-1 to TRBJ2-7; 9 nucleotides match TRBD2. CDR1 and CDR2 (germline): MGHRA, YSYEKL. The V and J ends lost 0 bases and 1 base, in that order; junction bases with no gene match: 4. The CDR3 length is 16 residues.

V is TRBV11-2 and J is TRBJ2-5; the match to TRBD2 covers 13 bases. J was trimmed by 5 bases and V by 5 bases; bases with no gene match: 11. The CDR3 is made up of 17 amino acids. Germline values: CDR1 SGHAT, CDR2 FQNNGV. This chain's CDR3 is CASSPSTSGRAGETQYF. The CDR3 DNA follows: TGTGCCAGCAGCCCATCTACTAGCGGGAGGGCCGGCGAGACCCAGTACTTC.

For this clone: The same CDR3 can be traced to other DNA sequences in this sample. The chain links TRBV5-1 to TRBJ2-1, with TRBD2 matching over 13 bases. V shed 4 bases and J 0 bases; nucleotides not matched to a gene: 4. CDR1 is SGHRS, CDR2 YFSETQ, per germline. The CDR3 length is 17 residues. The CDR3 DNA reads TGCGCCAGCAGCCCGACTAGCGGGGGGAGCTCCTACAATGAGCAGTTCTTC. Its protein is CASSPTSGGSSYNEQFF.

The gene calls are TRBV6-5 and TRBJ1-1; D remains ambiguous. The CDR3 loop spans 13 amino acids. CDR1 and CDR2 (germline): MNHEY, SVGAGI. Trimming took 2 bases from V and 11 from J, leaving 15 bases between them. The CDR3 region is CASSYPGSSRAFF. In nucleotides, the CDR3 is TGTGCCAGCAGTTACCCGGGATCTTCGCGGGCTTTCTTT.

The V call is TRBV5-6, the J call TRBJ2-7; D unclear. Per germline, CDR1 SGHDT and CDR2 YYEEEE. V lost 2 bases to trimming and J lost 3 bases, with 6 bases between them. The CDR3 sequence is 12 residues long. The CDR3 DNA follows: TGTGCCAGCAGCTTTCAATTCTACGAGCAGTACTTC. It encodes CASSFQFYEQYF.

The chain has TRBV7-2 and TRBJ2-1; 9 bases fit TRBD2. Germline lookup yields CDR1 SGHTA and CDR2 FQGNSA. There are 16 residues in the CDR3. J gave up 3 bases and V 5 bases, and 8 bases lay outside the gene matches. The CDR3 nucleotides read TGTGCCAGCAGCCGCCTAGCGGGATCCCTCTACAATGAGCAGTTCTTC. The encoded protein is CASSRLAGSLYNEQFF.